The clone carrying this T cell receptor (beta chain) has just a few counts. Its specificity is unknown. The sample comes from a study of blood T cells in healthy people across ages. Regarding the study as a whole: Aged donors had fewer naive CD4+ cells and lower diversity than long-lived donors. Per million T cells, TCR beta diversity dropped roughly linearly as age increased.

The authors ran a second PCR of roughly 6 to 12 cycles using a sample-barcoded 5' primer and a J-beta primer mix. Every molecule of cDNA carried a tag from a template-switch adaptor with 12 random nucleotides. TCRdb ran MiXCR on the 5' RACE reads and lists one entry per CDR3 protein. Among 1.5 million to 2 million distinct CDR3 sequences listed, roughly 28% were seen once. Trimming left V 6 bases short and J 6 bases short, with 16 bases between. Per the germline V gene, CDR1 is MNHEY and CDR2 is SVGAGI. The CDR3 has 14 residues. The clonotype originates from a woman aged 25 to 45 in good health. The sample taken for sequencing was blood. This chain joins TRBV6-5 and TRBJ2-3; possibly TRBD1 or TRBD2 for D (6 bases each). Written as DNA, the CDR3 is TGTGCCAGCAGATCTTACGGAGGGGGGGATACGCAGTATTTT. Amino acids: CASRSYGGGDTQYF.